The next 27 T cell receptor beta chains were all read from a single sample in a study of blood T cell repertoires in COVID-19. Only in-frame clones appear in the TCRdb table, and some are missing; sequencing was by immunoSEQ multiplex PCR. The sample consists of 250,000 to 400,000 clones, under 90% of them appearing once. The sample comprised peripheral blood. The receptors here all came from a woman in her twenties or thirties with COVID-19, enrolled during active disease.

The V call is TRBV3-1 (or the pseudogene TRBV3-2), the J call TRBJ1-3, with D hard to call. CDR1 LGHDT and CDR2 YNNKEL come from the germline V gene (reference sequence). Trimming removed 0 bases at V and 0 bases at J, with 6 bases between. CDR3 length equals 15 residues. CDR3 residues: CASSQEGVSGNTIYF. CDR3 DNA sequence: TGTGCCAGCAGCCAAGAGGGAGTCTCTGGAAACACCATATATTTT.

This chain uses TRBV30 with TRBJ1-5; D possibly corresponds to TRBD1 (5 bases). The V gene lost 2 bases and the J gene lost 4 bases, with 12 bases spanning the gap. The germline V gene has CDR1 GTSNPN and CDR2 SVGIG (reference sequence). This CDR3 has 14 amino acids. In nucleotides, the CDR3 is TGTGCCTGGAGTTTGGGGCAGGATAATCAGCCCCAGCATTTT. Translated, it gives CAWSLGQDNQPQHF.

This clone was picked up a small number of times. This rearrangement joins TRBV19 to TRBJ2-7, with 9 bases aligning to TRBD1. The ends lost 6 bases at V and 5 bases at J; junction bases unmatched: 5. This CDR3 has 13 amino acids. The germline CDR1 and CDR2 sequences are LNHDA and SQIVND (reference sequence). The CDR3: CASRATGGHEQYF. The CDR3 region has the DNA TGTGCCAGTAGGGCAACAGGGGGCCACGAGCAGTACTTC.

The rearrangement uses TRBV28 and TRBJ1-1; D is unresolved. V was pared by 7 bases and J by 4 bases, with 22 bases between. Germline loops: CDR1 MDHEN, CDR2 SYDVKM. The CDR3 sequence is 16 residues long. CDR3 loop: CASKVFRGVGGTEAFF. The CDR3 nucleotides read TGTGCCAGCAAAGTGTTCCGGGGAGTGGGAGGCACTGAAGCTTTCTTT. The full variable domain, in which reference TRBV28 and TRBJ1-1 provide the parts outside the CDR3, is DVKVTQSSRYLVKRTGEKVFLECVQDMDHENMFWYRQDPGLGLRLIYFSYDVKMKEKGDIPEGYSVSREKKERFSLILESASTNQTSMYLCASKVFRGVGGTEAFFGQGTRLTVV.

This clone appeared a single time. The chain employs TRBV30 and TRBJ2-1, with 7 positions matching TRBD2. Germline lookup yields CDR1 GTSNPN and CDR2 SVGIG (reference sequence). Unmatched junction bases numbered 8, after V lost 3 bases and J lost 6 bases. The CDR3 consists of 14 residues. CDR3 loop: CAWRSGLGINEQFF. Here the CDR3 DNA reads TGTGCCTGGAGGTCCGGACTAGGTATCAATGAGCAGTTCTTC. Complete variable domain (other parts from reference TRBV30 and TRBJ2-1): SQTIHQWPATLVQPVGSPLSLECTVEGTSNPNLYWYRQAAGRGLQLLFYSVGIGQISSEVPQNLSASRPQDRQFILSSKKLLLSDSGFYLCAWRSGLGINEQFFGPGTRLTVL.

The J gene is TRBJ2-1, the V gene TRBV5-1, with D perhaps matching TRBD2 (5 bases). V was trimmed by 4 bases and J by 7 bases, leaving 12 bases between them. The V gene's germline CDR1 is SGHRS and CDR2 YFSETQ. The CDR3 is 13 amino acids. CDR3 coding DNA: TGCGCCAGCAGCACCGGGATCCGAAATGAGCAGTTCTTC. Its translation is CASSTGIRNEQFF.

The chain couples TRBV5-1 to TRBJ1-4; 7 bases are shared with TRBD1. Trimming at V came to 6 bases and at J to 8 bases, leaving 16 bases not matched to a gene. Germline CDR1 and CDR2: SGHRS and YFSETQ. The CDR3 length is 16 residues. Written as DNA, the CDR3 is TGCGCCAGCAAGGAGGGGGCGGAATTTGTAGTCGAAAAACTGTTTTTT. Translation gives CASKEGAEFVVEKLFF.

The CDR3 coding sequence is TGTGCCATCAGTGAGGAGGGGGAGGGCCACAATGAGCAGTTCTTC. Translating it yields CAISEEGEGHNEQFF. The gene calls are TRBV10-3 and TRBJ2-1; weak D call: TRBD2 (7 bases). The CDR3 is 15 residues long. The V end lost 2 bases, the J end lost 5 bases, and 13 bases lay between the germline ends. Germline assignment: CDR1 ENHRY and CDR2 SYGVKD.

Turning to this clone: Other nucleotide sequences in the sample specify the same CDR3. V is TRBV3-1 (or the pseudogene TRBV3-2) and J is TRBJ2-1, with a tentative D call TRBD2 (5 bases). This CDR3 region has 13 residues. Germline V gene lookup returns CDR1 LGHDT and CDR2 YNNKEL (reference sequence). V lost 0 bases, J lost 8 bases, and 8 bases lay in between. The CDR3, as DNA: TGTGCCAGCAGCCAAGAAGAGGGAGATGAGCAGTTCTTC. Amino acids: CASSQEEGDEQFF.

V usage is TRBV7-9 and J usage is TRBJ1-3; a possible D gene is TRBD1 (6 bases). The V end was cut by 7 bases, the J end by 0 bases, with 16 bases between. This CDR3 has 16 residues. The germline CDR1 and CDR2 sequences are SEHNR and FQNEAQ (reference sequence). The CDR3 DNA is TGTGCCAGCACCTTGGCAGGGGTCCTCTCTGGAAACACCATATATTTT. This gives the protein CASTLAGVLSGNTIYF.

J is TRBJ1-2 and V is TRBV5-1; the match to TRBD1 covers 10 bases. The CDR3 consists of 15 residues. Germline assignment: CDR1 SGHRS and CDR2 YFSETQ. V trimming: 4 bases; J trimming: 1 base; junction bases outside the gene matches: 4. The DNA for the CDR3 is TGCGCCAGCAGCACTAGGACAGGGGGTAACTATGGCTACACCTTC. Amino acids: CASSTRTGGNYGYTF.

The chain has TRBV6-1 and TRBJ1-5; D is perhaps TRBD1 (5 bases). The V end lost 3 bases, the J end lost 4 bases, and 10 bases lay between the germline ends. Germline assignment: CDR1 MNHNS and CDR2 SASEGT. This CDR3 is 14 amino acids long. The CDR3 reads CASSDRQINQPQHF. As DNA, the CDR3 is TGTGCCAGCAGTGACCGACAGATTAATCAGCCCCAGCATTTT.

This chain joins TRBV5-1 and TRBJ2-7; a weak D match, TRBD1 (5 bases). CDR1 SGHRS and CDR2 YFSETQ come from the germline V gene. The length of the CDR3 is 15 residues. Trimming shortened V by 0 bases and J by 6 bases, and 16 bases separated the two germline ends. The CDR3 loop is CASSLGQGHYSEQYF. Written as DNA, the CDR3 is TGCGCCAGCAGCTTGGGTCAGGGCCACTACAGCGAGCAGTACTTC.

V gene TRBV3-1 (or the pseudogene TRBV3-2) combines with J gene TRBJ2-7; TRBD1 aligns across 8 bases. CDR1 and CDR2 (germline): LGHDT, YNNKEL (reference sequence). This CDR3 spans 15 amino acids. V trimming: 3 bases; J trimming: 3 bases; junction bases outside the gene matches: 7. The CDR3 protein is CASSHGTGPLYEQYF. DNA for the CDR3: TGTGCCAGCAGCCATGGGACAGGTCCCCTCTACGAGCAGTACTTC.

Concerning this clone: One end of the junction varies from germline; a read error may be responsible. V and J are TRBV20-1 and TRBJ1-4, with a tentative D call TRBD1 (5 bases). Germline CDR1 reads DFQATT; CDR2 reads SNEGSKA (reference sequence). The CDR3 runs to 9 residues. The CDR3 is CSAGRGKVF. For the CDR3, the DNA is TGCAGTGCTGGTAGGGGTAAGGTTTTT.

V is TRBV19 and J is TRBJ1-5; maybe TRBD1 (5 bases). The CDR3 has 15 residues. Trimming cost V 2 bases and J 2 bases, with 10 bases left between them. The germline V gene has CDR1 LNHDA and CDR2 SQIVND (reference sequence). The CDR3 DNA reads as TGTGCCAGTAGTATAAGGGGATATGGCAATCAGCCCCAGCATTTT. The encoded protein is CASSIRGYGNQPQHF.

The J gene is TRBJ2-1, the V gene TRBV5-1; 7 bases are a match to TRBD2. The germline V gene has CDR1 SGHRS and CDR2 YFSETQ. J lost 5 bases, V lost 0 bases, and 2 bases had no gene match. This CDR3 contains 14 residues. CDR3 coding DNA: TGCGCCAGCAGCTTGGTGCTAGCGGACAATGAGCAGTTCTTC. Translation gives CASSLVLADNEQFF.

The J gene is TRBJ2-7, the V gene TRBV6-2 or TRBV6-3; the match to TRBD1 covers 7 bases. The V gene end was trimmed by 4 bases and the J gene end by 4 bases; junction bases not matched to a gene: 10. Per germline, CDR1 MNHEY and CDR2 SVGEGT. The CDR3 is 15 amino acids. The CDR3 DNA is TGTGCCAGCAGTTCTCATCACCCGACAGGGTACGAGCAGTACTTC. Translating it yields CASSSHHPTGYEQYF.

In the case of this clone: Within the sample, other DNA sequences also encode this same CDR3. The rearrangement uses TRBV11-2 and TRBJ2-7; unclear D gene. There are 12 residues in the CDR3. Germline loops: CDR1 SGHAT, CDR2 FQNNGV. V was shortened by 1 base and J by 3 bases, with 4 bases between the two germline ends. The CDR3, as DNA: TGTGCCAGCAGCTTAGCCCGCTACGAGCAGTACTTC. Its protein product is CASSLARYEQYF.

The chain recombines TRBV9 with TRBJ1-3; a possible D gene is TRBD1 (5 bases). V lost 0 bases and J 2 bases, leaving 9 bases between the germline ends. The germline V gene has CDR1 SGDLS and CDR2 YYNGEE. The CDR3 runs 15 residues. Here the CDR3 reads CASSVGGEAGNTIYF. DNA of the CDR3: TGTGCCAGCAGCGTAGGAGGGGAGGCTGGAAACACCATATATTTT.

This chain uses TRBV28 with TRBJ1-1; 9 bases align to TRBD1. The CDR3 is made up of 13 amino acids. V lost 6 bases to trimming and J lost 8 bases; unmatched junction nucleotides: 7. The germline V gene has CDR1 MDHEN and CDR2 SYDVKM. CDR3: CASRPGTGTEAFF. The CDR3 coding sequence is TGTGCCAGCAGACCCGGGACAGGGACGGAAGCTTTCTTT.

The V call is TRBV5-4, the J call TRBJ1-4; 9 bases match TRBD1. The CDR3 is 16 residues long. After removal of 4 bases from V and 5 bases from J, the junction contained 9 bases not matched to a gene. Germline-derived CDR1 and CDR2 are SGHNT and YYREEE (reference sequence). CDR3 amino acids: CASSPGTGTGNEKLFF. The DNA for the CDR3 is TGTGCCAGCAGCCCGGGAACCGGGACAGGGAATGAAAAACTGTTTTTT.

The genes are TRBV18 and TRBJ2-7, with 9 bases matching TRBD1. Germline-derived CDR1 and CDR2 are KGHSH and LQKENI. With V trimmed by 3 bases and J by 5 bases, 5 bases remained unmatched. This CDR3 has 14 amino acids. The CDR3 spells CASSPGQGWNEQYF. As DNA, the CDR3 is TGTGCCAGCTCACCGGGACAGGGTTGGAACGAGCAGTACTTC.

This clone was seen a few times. The chain uses TRBV6-5 and TRBJ2-1, with TRBD2 matching 11 bases. The ends lost 3 bases at V and 7 bases at J; junction bases unmatched: 8. CDR1 and CDR2 from the germline V gene are MNHEY and SVGAGI. CDR3 size: 16 residues. This CDR3 is CASSYSASGRMNEQFF. CDR3 sequence (DNA): TGTGCCAGCAGTTATTCAGCTAGCGGGAGGATGAATGAGCAGTTCTTC.

The genes are TRBV5-4 and TRBJ1-2, with D possibly being TRBD1 (5 bases). Per the germline V gene, CDR1 is SGHNT and CDR2 is YYREEE (reference sequence). The CDR3 runs 15 residues. Trimming took off 4 bases at V and 2 bases at J, with 15 bases between the two ends. CDR3 protein: CASSGAVGLNYGYTF. For the CDR3, the DNA is TGTGCCAGCAGCGGGGCCGTAGGGTTAAACTATGGCTACACCTTC.

The chain carries TRBV4-1 and TRBJ2-1, with 10 bases lining up with TRBD1. This CDR3 has 15 residues. The trim removed 4 bases at V and 5 bases at J, leaving 5 bases unmatched. Germline assignment: CDR1 MGHRA and CDR2 YSYEKL. The CDR3 spells CASSPRDRGDNEQFF. CDR3 nucleotides: TGCGCCAGCAGCCCCCGGGACAGGGGCGACAATGAGCAGTTCTTC.

The V gene is TRBV18, the J gene TRBJ2-7; 7 nucleotides line up with TRBD2. This CDR3 is 13 amino acids long. After removal of 5 bases from V and 4 bases from J, the junction contained 5 bases not matched to a gene. Germline CDR1 is KGHSH and CDR2 is LQKENI. CDR3: CASSYPGGYEQYF. The DNA for the CDR3 is TGTGCCAGCTCATACCCCGGGGGGTACGAGCAGTACTTC.